The following is a T cell receptor (beta chain) sequence with its context. No antigen is known for it. There are no base qualities to consult, and no much larger clone falls within one base. The sample comes from a study of T cells in Graves' hyperthyroidism and ophthalmopathy (dated by TCRdb to between 2018 and 2021). For the wider study: Peripheral blood was sampled at the time of initial diagnosis, prior to any treatment. In about 6 Graves' hyperthyroidism patients, the study also compared T-cell repertoires from thyroid tissue with T-cell repertoires from blood. A discovery cohort of about 96 patients, 43 with Graves' ophthalmopathy and 55 to 60 with stable Graves' hyperthyroidism, was used to find distinguishing TCR V-J signatures. An independent validation cohort of about 19 hyperthyroidism patients and approximately 15 patients who later progressed to ophthalmopathy tested prospective prediction of ophthalmopathy. The 75 to 100 discovery patients were randomly split 7:3 into training and test sets. The paper describes TCR Vbeta CDR3 sequencing of around 130 peripheral blood samples, made up of 43 ophthalmopathy patients, 70 to 75 hyperthyroidism patients and approximately 17 progressor patients. After sampling, hyperthyroidism patients received methimazole starting at 30 mg daily, and ophthalmopathy patients received high-dose intravenous methylprednisolone. General study outcomes and caveats: In validation, the model predicted progression to ophthalmopathy a median of roughly 6.1 months before onset, with approximately 71% sensitivity and more than 72% specificity. Sample size was not statistically predetermined, and blinding of investigators to group allocation was not performed. In cross-validation, a model built on a 13 V-J signature told ophthalmopathy apart from stable hyperthyroidism with less than 90% sensitivity and about 81% specificity, and in testing the same model reached 80%/75%. Blood samples also contained most of the expanded thyroid clonotypes (frequency above 0.001), which suggests that blood repertoires may reflect thyroid immune responses.

In the ophthalmopathy patients, disease was moderately to severely active, with a Clinical Activity Score of 3 or more, a NOSPECS grade of 4 or more, and a duration of less than 3 months. The study excluded patients with uncontrolled infections, other autoimmune diseases, pregnancy or lactation. Diagnoses were based on clinical symptoms, serum thyroxine and TRAb, thyroid ultrasound and orbital computed tomography. PBMCs were isolated from about 9.1 ml of fresh peripheral blood by Ficoll-Paque density gradient centrifugation. Total RNA was extracted using Trizol reagent, and RNA quality was assessed on an Agilent 2100 Bioanalyzer. CDR3 length: 14 amino acids, cysteine to phenylalanine. The read is trimmed to its CDR3 DNA, 42 bases read in frame from base 1. Compared with germline, V lacks 8 bases and J lacks 3 bases; bases without a gene match: 10. CDR1 and CDR2 were assigned from the germline V gene (reference sequence) as MNHEY and SMNVEV.

TCR beta CDR3 regions were amplified from RNA transcripts. A first-round RT-PCR of the TCR CDR3 used the HTBI primer set with the Qiagen OneStep RT-PCR kit. Libraries were constructed in a second round of multiplex PCR, after which size selection and purification were carried out. Sequencing of the libraries was done on an Illumina HiSeq2000 using paired-end 100 bp reads. Regarding the original processing steps: SOAPnuke was used to process the raw data, removing reads that contained adapters or uncalled bases, had a mean Phred below 15, or lacked an exact match to the constant primer or identifier. COPE v1.2.5 was used to merge the high-quality paired reads, and each unique nucleotide sequence was defined as a clonotype. Clonotypes were aligned to IMGT TRBV, TRBD and TRBJ reference segments using MiTCR v1.1. Analysis was restricted to V-J combinations with a frequency above 0.0001, which covered approximately 99% of repertoires. A TCS score was defined as the ratio of F50 (clonal expansion) to E x V (chaos), with BLOSUM62-based TCRdist applied between CDR3 peptides within each V-J. Welch's t-statistics and random forest reduced 450 to 600 V-J features to roughly 13, which were used in a naive Bayes classifier (R e1071). Starting from the raw public reads, TCRdb applied fastp trimming at Q25, assembled clones with MiXCR and retained in-frame beta chains. For every CDR3 protein sequence, its rows merge into one entry that carries the most common genes and DNA. The V and J calls, along with clone size, are taken from TCRdb and not from the paper's own processing. Here the sample has a few hundred thousand distinct CDR3 sequences; over 20% occur a single time. Of the sample, about 60% is held by the ten largest clones.

The sequenced material came from blood. The chain is encoded by TRBV27 joined to TRBJ2-7; 7 of the junction bases match TRBD2. The sequence was obtained from a man aged 25-45 years with Graves' ophthalmopathy. The CDR3 protein: CASHPWEGSYEQYF. The DNA reads TGTGCCAGCCATCCCTGGGAGGGGAGCTACGAGCAGTACTTC.